The 4 T cell receptor beta chains reported below all come from one sample, sequenced in a study of blood T cells in healthy people across ages. Sample-barcoded 5' priming and a J-beta primer mix drove a second PCR of roughly 7 to 11 cycles. MiXCR was run by TCRdb on the 5' RACE reads, yielding one entry per CDR3 protein. This table holds 1.5 million to 2 million distinct CDR3 sequences, less than 50% found once. The specimen sequenced was blood. The receptor set was obtained from a woman between 40 and 50 years old in good health.

The rearrangement uses TRBV27 and TRBJ1-2; TRBD1 matches 9 bases. J lost 4 bases, V lost 2 bases, and 8 bases had no gene match. CDR1 and CDR2 (germline): MNHEY, SMNVEV (reference sequence). The CDR3 contains 16 residues. CDR3 sequence: CASSLNHDRGGYGYTF. The CDR3 DNA is TGTGCCAGCAGTTTAAACCACGACAGGGGGGGCTATGGCTACACCTTC.

This clonotype appeared a single time. V is TRBV11-2 and J is TRBJ2-1; TRBD2 agrees at 11 bases. Germline CDR1 is SGHAT and CDR2 is FQNNGV. The CDR3 covers 17 residues. The trim removed 4 bases at V and 7 bases at J, leaving 12 bases unmatched. The CDR3 protein is CASSSPLLAGGLNEQFF. The CDR3 DNA is TGTGCCAGCAGCTCCCCTCTTTTAGCGGGGGGGCTGAATGAGCAGTTCTTC.

The CDR3 reads CSVGGWNTEAFF. DNA for the CDR3: TGCAGCGTTGGGGGGTGGAACACTGAAGCTTTCTTT. V and J are TRBV29-1 and TRBJ1-1, with D possibly TRBD1 on 5 matching bases. This CDR3 comprises 12 residues. The germline CDR1 and CDR2 sequences are SQVTM and ANQGSEA. Trimming pared 4 bases from V and 1 base from J, leaving 7 bases between.

The chain links TRBV6-6 to TRBJ1-2; 10 nucleotides line up with TRBD1. The CDR3 sequence is 14 residues long. With V trimmed by 7 bases and J by 3 bases, 5 bases remained unmatched. In germline, CDR1 is MNHNY, CDR2 SVGAGI (reference sequence). The CDR3 DNA follows: TGTGCCAGCAAGACCGGGACAGGGGACTATGGCTACACCTTC. Amino acids: CASKTGTGDYGYTF.